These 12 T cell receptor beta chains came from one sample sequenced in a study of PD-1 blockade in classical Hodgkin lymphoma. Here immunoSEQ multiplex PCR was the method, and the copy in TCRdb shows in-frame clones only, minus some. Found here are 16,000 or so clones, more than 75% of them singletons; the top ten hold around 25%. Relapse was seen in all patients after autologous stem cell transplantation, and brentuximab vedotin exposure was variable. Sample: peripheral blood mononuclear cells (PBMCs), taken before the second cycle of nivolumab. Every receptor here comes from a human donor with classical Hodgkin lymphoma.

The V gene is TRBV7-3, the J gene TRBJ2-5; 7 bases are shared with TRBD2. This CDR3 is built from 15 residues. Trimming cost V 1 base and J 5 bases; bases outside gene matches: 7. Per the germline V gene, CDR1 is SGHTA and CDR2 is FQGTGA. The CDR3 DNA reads TGTGCCAGCAGCTTAAGCGGCGGGGGTTGGGAGACCCAGTACTTC. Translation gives CASSLSGGGWETQYF. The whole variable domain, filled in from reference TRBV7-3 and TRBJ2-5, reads GAGVSQTPSNKVTEKGKYVELRCDPISGHTALYWYRQSLGQGPEFLIYFQGTGAADDSGLPNDRFFAVRPEGSVSTLKIQRTERGDSAVYLCASSLSGGGWETQYFGPGTRLLVL.

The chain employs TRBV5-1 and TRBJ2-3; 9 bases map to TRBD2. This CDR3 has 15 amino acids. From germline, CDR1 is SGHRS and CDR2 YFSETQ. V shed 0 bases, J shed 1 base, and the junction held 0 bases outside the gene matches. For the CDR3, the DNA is TGCGCCAGCAGCTTGGGGACTAGCGGCACAGATACGCAGTATTTT. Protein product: CASSLGTSGTDTQYF.

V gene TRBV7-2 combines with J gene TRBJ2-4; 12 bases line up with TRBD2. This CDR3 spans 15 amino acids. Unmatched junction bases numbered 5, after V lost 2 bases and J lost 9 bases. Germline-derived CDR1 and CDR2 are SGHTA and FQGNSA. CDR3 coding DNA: TGTGCCAGCAGCTTACGGCCTAGCGGGGGGGGCATTCAGTACTTC. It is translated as CASSLRPSGGGIQYF.

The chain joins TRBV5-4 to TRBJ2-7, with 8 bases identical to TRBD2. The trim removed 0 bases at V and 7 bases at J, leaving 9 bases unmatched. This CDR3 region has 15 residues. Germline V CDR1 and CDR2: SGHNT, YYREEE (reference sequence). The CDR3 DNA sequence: TGTGCCAGCAGCTTGGCCGGGACTAGAGGGGGAGAGCAGTACTTC. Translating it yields CASSLAGTRGGEQYF.

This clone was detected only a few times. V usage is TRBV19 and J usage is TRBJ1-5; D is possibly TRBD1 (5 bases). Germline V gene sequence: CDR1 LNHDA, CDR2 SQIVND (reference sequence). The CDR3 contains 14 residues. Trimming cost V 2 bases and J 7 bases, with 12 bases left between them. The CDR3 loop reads CASSIYGGTQPQHF. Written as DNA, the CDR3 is TGTGCCAGTAGTATATACGGGGGGACGCAGCCCCAGCATTTT.

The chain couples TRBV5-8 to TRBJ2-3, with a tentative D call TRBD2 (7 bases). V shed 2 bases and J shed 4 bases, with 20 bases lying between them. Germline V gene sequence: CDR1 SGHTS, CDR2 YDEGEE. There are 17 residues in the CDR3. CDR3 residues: CASSFPGGLSVADTQYF. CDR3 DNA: TGTGCCAGCAGCTTCCCCGGGGGGCTGAGTGTCGCAGATACGCAGTATTTT.

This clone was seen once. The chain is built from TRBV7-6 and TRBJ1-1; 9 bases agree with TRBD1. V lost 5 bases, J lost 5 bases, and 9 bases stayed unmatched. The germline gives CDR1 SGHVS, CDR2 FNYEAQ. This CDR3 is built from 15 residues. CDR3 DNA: TGTGCCAGCAGCCCCCAGACAGGGGGAAGGACTGAAGCTTTCTTT. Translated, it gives CASSPQTGGRTEAFF.

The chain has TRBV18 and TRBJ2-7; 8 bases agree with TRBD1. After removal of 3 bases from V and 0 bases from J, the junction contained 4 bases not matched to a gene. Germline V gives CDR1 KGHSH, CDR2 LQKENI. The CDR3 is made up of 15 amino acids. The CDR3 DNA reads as TGTGCCAGCTCACCTGGACAGGGTTTCTCCTACGAGCAGTACTTC. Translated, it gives CASSPGQGFSYEQYF.

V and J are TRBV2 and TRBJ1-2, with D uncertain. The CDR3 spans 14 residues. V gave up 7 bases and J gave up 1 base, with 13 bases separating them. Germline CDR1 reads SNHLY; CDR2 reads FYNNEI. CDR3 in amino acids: CASMETANNYGYTF. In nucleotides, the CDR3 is TGTGCCAGCATGGAGACGGCGAATAACTATGGCTACACCTTC.

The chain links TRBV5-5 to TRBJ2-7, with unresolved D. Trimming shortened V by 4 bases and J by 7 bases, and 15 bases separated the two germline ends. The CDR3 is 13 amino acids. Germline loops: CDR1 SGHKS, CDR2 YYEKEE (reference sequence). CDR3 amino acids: CASSLEVLGEQYF. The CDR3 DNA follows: TGTGCCAGCAGCCTTGAGGTACTGGGGGAGCAGTACTTC.

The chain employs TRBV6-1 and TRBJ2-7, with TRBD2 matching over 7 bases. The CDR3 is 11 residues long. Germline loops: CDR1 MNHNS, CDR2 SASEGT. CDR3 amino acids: CSVGGGYEQYF. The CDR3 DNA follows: TGTTCGGTGGGGGGGGGCTACGAGCAGTACTTC.

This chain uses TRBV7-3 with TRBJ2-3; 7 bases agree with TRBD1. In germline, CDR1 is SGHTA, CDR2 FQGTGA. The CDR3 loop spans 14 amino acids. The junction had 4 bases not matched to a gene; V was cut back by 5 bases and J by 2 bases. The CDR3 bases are TGTGCCAGCAGCCTAGGGGGCAACACAGATACGCAGTATTTT. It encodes CASSLGGNTDTQYF.